These 10 T cell receptor beta chains came from one sample sequenced in a study of molecular identifiers for immune sequencing clone quantification. One entry per CDR3 protein, called by TCRdb with MiXCR from the PCR reads. This sample carries approximately 590,000 distinct CDR3 sequences, about 25% of them seen once, and the ten largest clones take 0.78%. Sequenced input: naive CD8+ T cells from blood, with Jurkat cell RNA spiked in. Subset denoted: FACS-sorted CD8+CD4-CCR7+CD45RA+ naive T cells. The receptors derive from a human donor in good health. Some libraries in this study had Jurkat cell RNA spiked in.

This clonotype was counted ten times or more. This chain uses TRBV28 with TRBJ2-7; tentatively, D is TRBD2 (5 bases). CDR1 is MDHEN, CDR2 SYDVKM, per germline. The length of the CDR3 is 14 residues. The germline V and J ends were trimmed by 5 bases and 0 bases, with 11 bases remaining between them. CDR3 sequence (DNA): TGTGCCAGCAGTCCCGGACTGAGCTCCTACGAGCAGTACTTC. Translated: CASSPGLSSYEQYF.

To note about this clonotype: One end of the junction fails to match germline, which may point to a read error. V is TRBV6-4 and J is TRBJ1-4; 8 bases are a match to TRBD1. The length of the CDR3 is 15 residues. Germline CDR1 and CDR2: MRHNA and SNTAGT. The CDR3 is CASSLTSGTGEKLVF. The CDR3 bases are TGTGCCAGCAGTTTAACTTCCGGGACAGGAGAAAAACTGGTTTTT.

In this sample, this clonotype turned up many times. The rearrangement joins TRBV2 to TRBJ2-3; possible D gene TRBD2, 7 bases. V was trimmed by 7 bases and J by 0 bases, leaving 17 bases between them. This CDR3 comprises 16 residues. Germline CDR1 and CDR2: SNHLY and FYNNEI. In DNA, the CDR3 is TGTGCCAGCACTAAAGCGGGGACAACTAGCACAGATACGCAGTATTTT. It encodes CASTKAGTTSTDTQYF.

The V and J genes are TRBV7-9 and TRBJ2-3; D remains unclear. Per germline, CDR1 SEHNR and CDR2 FQNEAQ (reference sequence). CDR3 size: 12 residues. Trimming cost V 5 bases and J 6 bases, with 9 bases left between them. As DNA, the CDR3 is TGTGCCAGCAGCACCAGGCTGGATACGCAGTATTTT. It encodes CASSTRLDTQYF. Full variable domain (missing parts from reference TRBV7-9 and TRBJ2-3): DTGVSQNPRHKITKRGQNVTFRCDPISEHNRLYWYRQTLGQGPEFLTYFQNEAQLEKSRLLSDRFSAERPKGSFSTLEIQRTEQGDSAMYLCASSTRLDTQYFGPGTRLTVL.

There are a few counts of this clonotype. The V and J genes are TRBV21-1 and TRBJ1-5; TRBD1, as called in the table, went unchecked against the DNA. TRBV21-1 is an annotated pseudogene. The CDR3 is 14 amino acids. The CDR3 sequence: CASSGSRSNQPQHF. In DNA, the CDR3 is TGTGCCAGCAGCGGGTCCCGAAGCAATCAGCCCCAGCATTTT.

This clonotype was counted a few times. The J gene is TRBJ1-5, the V gene TRBV9, with D unresolved. The CDR3 contains 14 residues. Germline V gene sequence: CDR1 SGDLS, CDR2 YYNGEE. Trimming stripped 4 bases from V and 7 bases from J, with 15 bases between. The CDR3 here is CASSRGSGEQPQHF. DNA for the CDR3: TGTGCCAGCAGCCGCGGGAGCGGTGAACAGCCCCAGCATTTT.

On this clonotype itself: This could be a read error, since a much larger clone is one nucleotide away. The chain has TRBV20-1 and TRBJ2-3; the match to TRBD1 covers 7 bases. V dropped 1 base and J dropped 1; count of bases not matched to a gene: 5. This CDR3 has 15 residues. Germline V gene lookup returns CDR1 DFQATT and CDR2 SNEGSKA (reference sequence). CDR3: CSARVDRSGTDTQYF. The CDR3 DNA reads TGCAGTGCTAGAGTGGACAGGTCTGGCACAGATACGCAGTATTTT.

The V and J genes are TRBV11-1 and TRBJ2-2; 9 nucleotides agree with TRBD2. The V and J ends lost 0 bases and 3 bases, in that order; junction bases with no gene match: 5. The germline V gene has CDR1 SGHAT and CDR2 FQDESV (reference sequence). The CDR3 contains 17 residues. CDR3 in DNA: TGTGCCAGCAGCTTAGCTTCACTAGCGGGCTACACCGGGGAGCTGTTTTTT. It is translated as CASSLASLAGYTGELFF.

Many counts were recorded for this clonotype. CDR3 region: CASQISTEAFF. DNA of the CDR3: TGTGCCAGCCAGATCAGTACTGAAGCTTTCTTT. V is TRBV12-3 or TRBV12-4 and J is TRBJ1-1, with D hard to call. The length of the CDR3 is 11 residues. V was shortened by 8 bases and J by 5 bases, with 9 bases between the two germline ends.

This clonotype was counted only a few times. The J gene is TRBJ2-5, the V gene TRBV7-2, with 8 bases lining up with TRBD2. With 5 bases clipped from V and 1 base from J, the junction kept 9 bases outside the gene matches. Germline V gene sequence: CDR1 SGHTA, CDR2 FQGNSA. This CDR3 is 16 amino acids long. The CDR3 DNA reads TGTGCCAGCAGCCCCCGGACTAGCCTTACCCAAGAGACCCAGTACTTC. It translates to CASSPRTSLTQETQYF.